What follows is one T cell receptor (beta chain) and its context. Its target is unknown. The ends were cut back, 4 bases at V and 0 bases at J, with 15 bases in the middle. The CDR3 is 16 amino acids. In germline, CDR1 is SGHNT, CDR2 YYREEE (reference sequence). Primers for the PCR totalled 60 Vbeta and 13 Jbeta. Assay: immunoSEQ multiplex PCR; the TCRdb copy retains only in-frame clones and omits some. This sample yields about 160,000 clones, of which roughly three quarters are seen a single time; around 7% belongs to the top ten. The data belong to a study of cytomegalovirus exposure and HLA in healthy donors. Study-wide background: Drawn from HLA-typed donors, about 85 million unique TCRs were held in an early data release. Most donors, about 82% of roughly 400 genotyped, fell in the Caucasian-associated ancestry cluster. Regarding the study as a whole: Three of the chains that were CMV-associated were confirmed in vitro to be specific for CMV antigens.

This sequence was found in a man between 35 and 55 years old in good health and CMV-seropositive. The sequencing sample was made of PBMCs. The chain links TRBV5-4 to TRBJ2-3; the D is unclear. CDR3 sequence (DNA): TGTGCCAGCAGCCCTGACTTGACCACTAGCACAGATACGCAGTATTTT. It encodes CASSPDLTTSTDTQYF.